This T cell receptor beta chain was identified in a study of blood T cell repertoires in COVID-19 (dated by TCRdb to between 2020 and 2021). The study in broad terms: Collaborator samples came from the United States, Italy and Spain and covered acute and convalescent phases of COVID-19. The material from the prospective study consisted of cDNA or gDNA derived from T cells, B-cell-depleted T cells, or PBMCs. Where available, HLA class I and class II types were taken from metadata supplied by the sample provider and were not determined by assay-based typing. The repertoires were released in a freely available public database meant as a resource for research on the immune response to SARS-CoV-2. The dataset comprised deeply sampled blood TCRbeta repertoires from subjects exposed to, actively infected with, or recovered from COVID-19. Nearly every sample came with metadata listing a de-identified subject ID, COVID-19 status, age in years and sex. The samples were drawn from the first 160 participants of the ongoing ImmuneRACE study and from 1,200 or so subjects provided by 6 global collaborators.

TCRbeta CDR3 regions were amplified from genomic DNA by means of the immunoSEQ Assay, a bias-controlled multiplex PCR. In the source study's methods: Nucleated cell counts per sample were estimated from amplification of reference gene primers within the assay. To quantify the absolute abundance of each unique TCRbeta CDR3 rearrangement, sequence reads were collapsed and filtered. Productive Simpson clonality was computed per sample as the square root of Simpson's diversity index over productive rearrangements. Entries here come from immuneACCESS through TCRdb and include only in-frame sequences with V and J called. Some clones fail to appear in such tables; in the studies checked, an unresolved V gene covers under half of the shortfall, and the cause of the remainder is unknown. V, J and clone size are those of that table, while D and trimming were read from the DNA. The sample includes roughly 70,000 clones, with about nine tenths observed a single time. Around 12% of the sample is in the top ten clones.

From the cysteine up to the phenylalanine, the CDR3 has a length of 15 residues. Just the 45-base CDR3 DNA is kept, in frame starting at base 1. Deletion took 3 bases off V and 5 bases off J, with a span of 14 bases between the germline ends. The germline V gene yields ENHRY for CDR1 and SYGVKD for CDR2. The paper's findings and limits, for the study overall: Clinical and demographic metadata were provided uncurated, with the amount varying by source and participant.

Each collaborating institution followed its own protocols to collect whole blood in K2EDTA tubes. For TCRbeta analysis, collaborators shipped samples in one of three forms: frozen whole blood, isolated PBMCs, or DNA extracted from either of those sample types. Remarks on this clone: This receptor's antigen is unknown. No base quality information exists; no much larger clone differs at one position.

In this chain, TRBV10-3 is recombined with TRBJ2-1; the D segment could be TRBD2, given 5 matching bases. The TCR sequence derives from a human donor with active COVID-19. The donor label of this sample is uncertain. Sequenced input: peripheral blood. The nucleotide sequence reads as follows: TGTGCCATCAGTGACACCAGGACTGGGGACAATGAGCAGTTCTTC. This yields the protein CAISDTRTGDNEQFF.